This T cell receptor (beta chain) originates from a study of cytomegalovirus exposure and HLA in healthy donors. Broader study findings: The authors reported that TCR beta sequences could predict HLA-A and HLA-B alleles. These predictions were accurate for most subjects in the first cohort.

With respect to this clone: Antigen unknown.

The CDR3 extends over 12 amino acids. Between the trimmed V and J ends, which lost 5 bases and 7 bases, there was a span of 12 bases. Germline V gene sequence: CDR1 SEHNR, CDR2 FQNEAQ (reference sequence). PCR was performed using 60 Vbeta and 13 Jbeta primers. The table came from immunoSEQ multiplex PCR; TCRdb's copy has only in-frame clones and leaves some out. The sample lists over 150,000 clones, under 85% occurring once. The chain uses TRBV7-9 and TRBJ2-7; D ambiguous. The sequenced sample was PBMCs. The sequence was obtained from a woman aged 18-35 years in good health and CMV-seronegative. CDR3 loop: CASSAGAWEQYF. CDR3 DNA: TGTGCCAGCAGCGCCGGAGCGTGGGAGCAGTACTTC.